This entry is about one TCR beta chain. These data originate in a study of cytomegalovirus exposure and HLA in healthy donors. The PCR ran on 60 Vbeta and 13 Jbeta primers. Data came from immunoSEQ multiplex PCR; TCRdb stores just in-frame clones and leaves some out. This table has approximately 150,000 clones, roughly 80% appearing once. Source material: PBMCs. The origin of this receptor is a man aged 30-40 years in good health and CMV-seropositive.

The CDR3 reads CASSPEHNSGNTIYF. Written as DNA, the CDR3 is TGTGCCAGCAGCCCCGAACACAACTCTGGAAACACCATATATTTT. The chain carries TRBV9 and TRBJ1-3; D gene uncertain. From germline, CDR1 is SGDLS and CDR2 YYNGEE. CDR3 length: 15 residues. V shed 4 bases and J shed 0 bases, with 11 bases lying between them.